This passage covers 23 T cell receptor beta chains from one sample sequenced in a study of blood T cell repertoires in COVID-19. The protocol was immunoSEQ multiplex PCR, while the TCRdb copy is restricted to in-frame clones and leaves out a portion. The sample has 150,000 to 200,000 clones, approximately 80% seen once. The sequenced sample consisted of PBMCs or T cells enriched from blood (not recorded which). These receptor sequences come from a man aged 50-60 years who had recovered from COVID-19.

The rearrangement links TRBV5-1 to TRBJ1-1; 8 nucleotides line up with TRBD1. The CDR3 extends over 13 amino acids. The germline gives CDR1 SGHRS, CDR2 YFSETQ. V shed 6 bases and J 4 bases; nucleotides not matched to a gene: 5. CDR3 coding DNA: TGCGCCAGCATCGAAACAGGGGGCACTGAAGCTTTCTTT. Its translation: CASIETGGTEAFF.

CDR3 sequence reads: CSGGNTNEQFF. CDR3 sequence (DNA): TGCAGCGGAGGGAACACCAATGAGCAGTTCTTC. The chain combines TRBV29-1 with TRBJ2-1; a possible D gene is TRBD2 (5 bases). V was shortened by 7 bases and J by 6 bases, with 10 bases between the two germline ends. The CDR3 sequence is 11 residues long. Germline CDR1 SQVTM, CDR2 ANQGSEA.

The chain links TRBV28 to TRBJ1-5; maybe TRBD1 (5 bases). V was trimmed by 7 bases and J by 5 bases, leaving 18 bases between them. Germline-derived CDR1 and CDR2 are MDHEN and SYDVKM. There are 15 residues in the CDR3. In DNA form, the CDR3 reads TGTGCCAGCATTTCCGGAGTGGGGGGTGATCAGCCCCAGCATTTT. Protein: CASISGVGGDQPQHF.

The chain joins TRBV10-1 to TRBJ1-1; tentative D call: TRBD1 (5 bases). Germline CDR1 and CDR2: WNHNN and SYGVQD (reference sequence). The ends were cut back, 6 bases at V and 4 bases at J, with 15 bases in the middle. This CDR3 is 14 amino acids long. CDR3 sequence: CASSTDTQGTEAFF. For the CDR3, the DNA is TGCGCCAGCAGCACAGACACGCAGGGCACTGAAGCTTTCTTT.

The chain employs TRBV5-1 and TRBJ2-5; TRBD2 agrees at 8 bases. V shed 6 bases, J shed 3 bases, and the junction held 13 bases outside the gene matches. The CDR3 loop spans 16 amino acids. CDR1 and CDR2 (germline): SGHRS, YFSETQ. In DNA, the CDR3 is TGCGCCAGCACCGCACGTCCCGGGGGGGTCGAAGAGACCCAGTACTTC. This translates into CASTARPGGVEETQYF.

This clone was seen a few times. The V call is TRBV7-2, the J call TRBJ2-5, with D uncertain. The V gene lost 0 bases and the J gene lost 2 bases, with 10 bases spanning the gap. From germline, CDR1 is SGHTA and CDR2 FQGNSA. This CDR3 region has 15 residues. CDR3 sequence (DNA): TGTGCCAGCAGCTTAGCGCTAACACAGCAAGAGACCCAGTACTTC. Translated, it gives CASSLALTQQETQYF. Looking up the rest from reference TRBV7-2 and TRBJ2-5 gives the full variable domain: GAGVSQSPSNKVTEKGKDVELRCDPISGHTALYWYRQSLGQGLEFLIYFQGNSAPDKSGLPSDRFSAERTGGSVSTLTIQRTQQEDSAVYLCASSLALTQQETQYFGPGTRLLVL.

This rearrangement joins TRBV19 to TRBJ2-1, with D perhaps TRBD2 (5 bases). The CDR3 extends over 13 amino acids. CDR1 is LNHDA, CDR2 SQIVND, per germline (reference sequence). Trimming stripped 7 bases from V and 2 bases from J, with 9 bases between. The CDR3 sequence: CASNGETYNEQFF. The DNA for the CDR3 is TGTGCCAGTAACGGGGAAACCTACAATGAGCAGTTCTTC.

The chain couples TRBV7-8 to TRBJ1-2; 7 bases match TRBD1. Trimming removed 5 bases from V and 6 bases from J; junction bases left unmatched: 9. The CDR3 covers 14 residues. Germline V CDR1 and CDR2: SGHVS, FQNEAQ. CDR3 amino acids: CASSLKTGLDGYTF. The DNA of the CDR3 is TGTGCCAGCAGCCTAAAGACAGGGCTGGATGGCTACACCTTC.

The J gene is TRBJ2-5, the V gene TRBV28; tentative D call: TRBD2 (6 bases). From germline, CDR1 is MDHEN and CDR2 SYDVKM. This CDR3 is built from 13 residues. With 5 bases removed from V and 5 bases from J, the gap between germline ends came to 12 bases. The DNA of the CDR3 is TGTGCCAGCAGTAGCGCGGGATGGGAGACCCAGTACTTC. Protein: CASSSAGWETQYF.

The genes are TRBV9 and TRBJ2-1; 8 bases are a match to TRBD1. CDR1 and CDR2 (germline): SGDLS, YYNGEE. The CDR3 sequence is 15 residues long. V was clipped by 0 bases and J by 5 bases; unmatched bases: 4. This chain's CDR3 is CASSVGGTGNNEQFF. The CDR3 nucleotides read TGTGCCAGCAGCGTAGGGGGGACAGGCAACAATGAGCAGTTCTTC.

This chain joins TRBV5-6 and TRBJ2-7; perhaps TRBD2 as D (6 bases). Trimming removed 4 bases at V and 0 bases at J, with 14 bases between. Germline V gene sequence: CDR1 SGHDT, CDR2 YYEEEE. This CDR3 comprises 15 residues. The CDR3 coding sequence is TGTGCCAGCAGCGCCCAAGCGGGTCGCTCCTACGAGCAGTACTTC. It specifies CASSAQAGRSYEQYF.

The gene calls are TRBV7-8 and TRBJ1-1, with TRBD1 matching 8 bases. The CDR3 consists of 13 residues. The germline gives CDR1 SGHVS, CDR2 FQNEAQ. Trimming removed 2 bases from V and 4 bases from J; junction bases left unmatched: 0. CDR3 DNA sequence: TGTGCCAGCAGCTTAACAGGGGGCACTGAAGCTTTCTTT. Protein sequence: CASSLTGGTEAFF. The full variable domain, with the rest looked up from reference TRBV7-8 and TRBJ1-1, is GAGVSQSPRYKVAKRGQDVALRCDPISGHVSLFWYQQALGQGPEFLTYFQNEAQLDKSGLPSDRFFAERPEGSVSTLKIQRTQQEDSAVYLCASSLTGGTEAFFGQGTRLTVV.

The CDR3 bases are TGTGCCAGCAGCCGCCTTAGGGGGCCAGGGGAGCAGTACTTC. Its protein product is CASSRLRGPGEQYF. This chain joins TRBV6-5 and TRBJ2-7, with TRBD1 identical over 7 bases. This CDR3 spans 14 amino acids. Per the germline V gene, CDR1 is MNHEY and CDR2 is SVGAGI. V was pared by 6 bases and J by 7 bases, with 12 bases of the junction left unmatched.

The CDR3 nucleotides are TGTGCCAGCAGTTTGGGGAGCTCCTACGAGCAGTACTTC. Its translation: CASSLGSSYEQYF. The J gene is TRBJ2-7, the V gene TRBV12-3 or TRBV12-4; TRBD2 might be the D (5 bases). Trimming removed 3 bases at V and 0 bases at J, with 6 bases between. The CDR3 contains 13 residues.

V usage is TRBV7-9 and J usage is TRBJ1-1; D perhaps matches TRBD1 (6 bases). The CDR3 loop spans 12 amino acids. Trimming shortened V by 5 bases and J by 5 bases, and 9 bases separated the two germline ends. The V gene's germline CDR1 is SEHNR and CDR2 FQNEAQ (reference sequence). CDR3 DNA sequence: TGTGCCAGCAGCCCAGGGGTAACTGAAGCTTTCTTT. This encodes CASSPGVTEAFF.

V usage is TRBV5-4 and J usage is TRBJ2-1, with D possibly matching TRBD1 (6 bases). CDR1 SGHNT and CDR2 YYREEE come from the germline V gene (reference sequence). This CDR3 is 16 amino acids long. V lost 0 bases and J 4 bases, leaving 14 bases between the germline ends. For the CDR3, the DNA is TGTGCCAGCAGCTTGGAGGGGCAGGGGAAGTACAATGAGCAGTTCTTC. Translated, it gives CASSLEGQGKYNEQFF.

This clone was counted a single time. The CDR3, as DNA: TGTGCCACCAGTGATTTCAGCGGGGGAAACACAGATACGCAGTATTTT. Translating it yields CATSDFSGGNTDTQYF. V is TRBV24-1 and J is TRBJ2-3; 8 nucleotides agree with TRBD2. The CDR3 spans 16 residues. V lost 1 base to trimming and J lost 2 bases; unmatched junction nucleotides: 4. CDR1 and CDR2 from the germline V gene are KGHDR and SFDVKD.

This chain links TRBV11-2 with TRBJ2-7, with TRBD1 matching 11 bases. Losses at the gene ends were 0 bases for V and 4 bases for J; bases not matched to a gene: 5. The CDR3 totals 16 residues. Germline values: CDR1 SGHAT, CDR2 FQNNGV. The CDR3 DNA reads TGTGCCAGCAGCTTAGAAGTTGGGACAGGGGGTTACGAGCAGTACTTC. It is translated as CASSLEVGTGGYEQYF.

This clone turned up a few times. The J gene is TRBJ2-1, the V gene TRBV27; 8 bases match TRBD2. Germline V gives CDR1 MNHEY, CDR2 SMNVEV (reference sequence). The CDR3 spans 14 residues. Trimming removed 6 bases from V and 5 bases from J; junction bases left unmatched: 6. As DNA, the CDR3 is TGTGCCAGCAGCCGGACTAGCCGGAACAATGAGCAGTTCTTC. Translating it yields CASSRTSRNNEQFF.

Of note for this clone: Other nucleotide sequences in the sample specify the same CDR3. The rearrangement uses TRBV11-2 and TRBJ2-7; D remains ambiguous. The V end lost 1 base, the J end lost 3 bases, and 10 bases lay between the germline ends. The CDR3 consists of 14 residues. Germline values: CDR1 SGHAT, CDR2 FQNNGV. The CDR3 protein is CASSLGGGNYEQYF. The DNA of the CDR3 is TGTGCCAGCAGCTTAGGAGGCGGAAACTACGAGCAGTACTTC. Variable domain in full (rest from reference TRBV11-2 and TRBJ2-7): EAGVAQSPRYKIIEKRQSVAFWCNPISGHATLYWYQQILGQGPKLLIQFQNNGVVDDSQLPKDRFSAERLKGVDSTLKIQPAKLEDSAVYLCASSLGGGNYEQYFGPGTRLTVT.

The chain links TRBV20-1 to TRBJ2-5; 11 bases are shared with TRBD2. Trimming removed 3 bases from V and 4 bases from J; junction bases left unmatched: 4. Germline CDR1 and CDR2: DFQATT and SNEGSKA (reference sequence). The CDR3 has 14 residues. CDR3 in amino acids: CSASDTSGGETQYF. The CDR3 bases are TGCAGTGCTAGTGATACTAGCGGGGGAGAGACCCAGTACTTC.

The J gene is TRBJ1-4, the V gene TRBV28; unclear D gene. Between the trimmed V and J ends, which lost 3 bases and 7 bases, there was a span of 12 bases. The CDR3 consists of 14 residues. Germline V CDR1 and CDR2: MDHEN, SYDVKM. CDR3 sequence: CASSFDGSGEKLFF. The DNA for the CDR3 is TGTGCCAGCAGTTTTGATGGCTCTGGTGAAAAACTGTTTTTT. The variable domain in full, with the rest retrieved from reference TRBV28 and TRBJ1-4, is DVKVTQSSRYLVKRTGEKVFLECVQDMDHENMFWYRQDPGLGLRLIYFSYDVKMKEKGDIPEGYSVSREKKERFSLILESASTNQTSMYLCASSFDGSGEKLFFGSGTQLSVL.

The rearrangement joins TRBV6-2 or TRBV6-3 to TRBJ1-4; unclear D gene. The CDR3 runs to 16 residues. Germline-derived CDR1 and CDR2 are MNHEY and SVGEGT. V lost 6 bases and J 0 bases, leaving 14 bases between the germline ends. CDR3 coding DNA: TGTGCCAGCAGCCCTCGAGACTCTGCAACTAATGAAAAACTGTTTTTT. This encodes CASSPRDSATNEKLFF.